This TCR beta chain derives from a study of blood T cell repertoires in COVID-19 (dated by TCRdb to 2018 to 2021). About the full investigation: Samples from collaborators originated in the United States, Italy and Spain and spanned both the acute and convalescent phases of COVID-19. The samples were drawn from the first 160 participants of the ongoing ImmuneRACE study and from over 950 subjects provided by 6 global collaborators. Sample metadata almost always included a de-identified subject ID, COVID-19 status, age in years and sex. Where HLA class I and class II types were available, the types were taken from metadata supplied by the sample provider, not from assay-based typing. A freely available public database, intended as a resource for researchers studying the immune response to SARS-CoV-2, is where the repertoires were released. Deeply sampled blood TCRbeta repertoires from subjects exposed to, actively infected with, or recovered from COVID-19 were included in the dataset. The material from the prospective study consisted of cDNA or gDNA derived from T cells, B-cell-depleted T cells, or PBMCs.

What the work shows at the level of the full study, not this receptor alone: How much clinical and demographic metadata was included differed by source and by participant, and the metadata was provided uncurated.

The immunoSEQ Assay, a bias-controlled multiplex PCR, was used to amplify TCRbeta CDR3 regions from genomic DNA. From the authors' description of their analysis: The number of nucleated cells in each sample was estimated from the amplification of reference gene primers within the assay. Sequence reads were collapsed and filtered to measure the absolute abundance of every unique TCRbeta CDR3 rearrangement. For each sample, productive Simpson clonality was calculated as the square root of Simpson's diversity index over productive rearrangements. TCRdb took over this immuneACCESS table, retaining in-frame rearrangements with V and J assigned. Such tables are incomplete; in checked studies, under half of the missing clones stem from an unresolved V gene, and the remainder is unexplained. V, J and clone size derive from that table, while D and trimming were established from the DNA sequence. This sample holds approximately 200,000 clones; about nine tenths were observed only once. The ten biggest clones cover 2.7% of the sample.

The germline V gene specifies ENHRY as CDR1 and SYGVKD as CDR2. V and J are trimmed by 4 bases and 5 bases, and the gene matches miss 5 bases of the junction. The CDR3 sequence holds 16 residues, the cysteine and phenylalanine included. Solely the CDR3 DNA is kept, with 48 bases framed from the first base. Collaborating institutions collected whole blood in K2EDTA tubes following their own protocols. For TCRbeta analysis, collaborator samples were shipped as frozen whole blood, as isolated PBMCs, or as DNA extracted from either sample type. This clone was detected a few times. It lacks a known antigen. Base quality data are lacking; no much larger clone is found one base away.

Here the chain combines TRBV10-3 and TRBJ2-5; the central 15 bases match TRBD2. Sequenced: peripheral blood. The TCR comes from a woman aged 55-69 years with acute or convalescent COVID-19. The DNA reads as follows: TGTGCCATCAGTGGGACTAGCGGGGGGGCCGGTGAGACCCAGTACTTC. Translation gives CAISGTSGGAGETQYF.